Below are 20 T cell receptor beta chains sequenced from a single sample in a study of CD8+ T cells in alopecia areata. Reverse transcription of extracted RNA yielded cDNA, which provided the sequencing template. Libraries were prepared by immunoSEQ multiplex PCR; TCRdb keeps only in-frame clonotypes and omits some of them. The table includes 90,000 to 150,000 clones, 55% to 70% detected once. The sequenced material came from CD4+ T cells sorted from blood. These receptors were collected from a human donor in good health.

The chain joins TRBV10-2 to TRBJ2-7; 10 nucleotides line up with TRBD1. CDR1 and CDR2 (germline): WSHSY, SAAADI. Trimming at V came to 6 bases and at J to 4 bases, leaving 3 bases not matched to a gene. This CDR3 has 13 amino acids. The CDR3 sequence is CASRADRGYEQYF. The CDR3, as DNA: TGCGCCAGCAGGGCGGACAGGGGGTACGAGCAGTACTTC.

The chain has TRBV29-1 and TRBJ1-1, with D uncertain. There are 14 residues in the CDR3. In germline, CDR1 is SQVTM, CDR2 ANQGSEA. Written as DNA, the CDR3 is TGCTCCGCCGCTATACAAGTGGGGAACACTGAAGCTTTCTTT. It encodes CSAAIQVGNTEAFF.

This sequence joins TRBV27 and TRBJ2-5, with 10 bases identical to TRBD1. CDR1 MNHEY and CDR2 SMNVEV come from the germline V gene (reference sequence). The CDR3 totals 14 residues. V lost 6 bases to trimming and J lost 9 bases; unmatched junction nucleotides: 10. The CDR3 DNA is TGTGCCAGCAGGGCCGGGACAGGGGCCGGGGCCCAGTACTTC. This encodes CASRAGTGAGAQYF.

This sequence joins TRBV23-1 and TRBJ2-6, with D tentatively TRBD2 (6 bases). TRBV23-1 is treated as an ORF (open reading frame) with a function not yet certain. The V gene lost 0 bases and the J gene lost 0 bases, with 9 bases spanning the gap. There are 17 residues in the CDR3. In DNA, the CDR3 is TGCGCCAGCAGTCAATCGGGAGGAGCCTCTGGGGCCAACGTCCTGACTTTC. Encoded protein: CASSQSGGASGANVLTF.

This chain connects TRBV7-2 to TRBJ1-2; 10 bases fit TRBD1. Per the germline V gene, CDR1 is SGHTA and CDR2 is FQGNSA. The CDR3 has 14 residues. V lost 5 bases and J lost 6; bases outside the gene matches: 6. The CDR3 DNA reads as TGTGCCAGCAGCCAAGACAGGGGGCAAGATGGCTACACCTTC. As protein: CASSQDRGQDGYTF.

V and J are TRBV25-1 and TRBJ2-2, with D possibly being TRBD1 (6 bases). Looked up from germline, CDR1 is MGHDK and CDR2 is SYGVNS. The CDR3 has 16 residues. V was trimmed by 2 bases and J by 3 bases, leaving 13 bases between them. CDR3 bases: TGTGCCAGCAGTGAAGCAGGGGCATCGGACACCGGGGAGCTGTTTTTT. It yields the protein CASSEAGASDTGELFF.

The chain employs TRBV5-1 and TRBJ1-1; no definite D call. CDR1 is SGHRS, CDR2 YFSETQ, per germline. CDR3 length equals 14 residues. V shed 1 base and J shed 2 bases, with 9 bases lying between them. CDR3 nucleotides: TGCGCCAGCAGCTTGAATGACGGAAACACTGAAGCTTTCTTT. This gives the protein CASSLNDGNTEAFF. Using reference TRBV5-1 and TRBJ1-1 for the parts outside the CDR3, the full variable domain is KAGVTQTPRYLIKTRGQQVTLSCSPISGHRSVSWYQQTPGQGLQFLFEYFSETQRNKGNFPGRFSGRQFSNSRSEMNVSTLELGDSALYLCASSLNDGNTEAFFGQGTRLTVV.

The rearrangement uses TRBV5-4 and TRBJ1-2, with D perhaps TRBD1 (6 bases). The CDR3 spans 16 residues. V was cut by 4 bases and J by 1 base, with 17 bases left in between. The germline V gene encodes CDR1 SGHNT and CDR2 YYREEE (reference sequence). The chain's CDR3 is CASSLGQKSLNYGYTF. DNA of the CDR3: TGTGCCAGCAGCCTAGGACAGAAAAGCCTTAACTATGGCTACACCTTC.

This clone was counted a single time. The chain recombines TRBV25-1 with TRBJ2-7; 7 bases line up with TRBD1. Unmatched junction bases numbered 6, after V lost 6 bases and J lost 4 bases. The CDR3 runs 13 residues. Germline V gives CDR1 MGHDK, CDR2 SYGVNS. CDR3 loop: CASSHGTEYEQYF. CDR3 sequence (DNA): TGTGCCAGCAGCCACGGGACAGAATACGAGCAGTACTTC.

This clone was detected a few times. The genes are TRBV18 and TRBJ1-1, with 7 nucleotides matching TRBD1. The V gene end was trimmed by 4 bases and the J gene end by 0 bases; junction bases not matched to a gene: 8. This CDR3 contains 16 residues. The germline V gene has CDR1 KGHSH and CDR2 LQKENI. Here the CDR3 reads CASSQALGTVNTEAFF. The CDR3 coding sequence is TGTGCCAGCTCACAGGCCCTCGGGACAGTGAACACTGAAGCTTTCTTT.

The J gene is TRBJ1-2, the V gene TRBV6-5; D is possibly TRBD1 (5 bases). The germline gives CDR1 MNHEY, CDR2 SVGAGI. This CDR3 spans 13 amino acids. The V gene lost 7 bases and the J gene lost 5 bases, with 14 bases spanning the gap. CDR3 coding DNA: TGTGCCAGCATGAGGGGATCCTGGTATGGCTACACCTTC. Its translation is CASMRGSWYGYTF.

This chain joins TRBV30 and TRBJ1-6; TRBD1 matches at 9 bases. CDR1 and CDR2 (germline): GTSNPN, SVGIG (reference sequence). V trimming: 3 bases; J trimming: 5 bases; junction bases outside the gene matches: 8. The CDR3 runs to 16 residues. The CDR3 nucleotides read TGTGCCTGGAGCGGAACAGGGGGCGTCGATAATTCACCCCTCCACTTT. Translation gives CAWSGTGGVDNSPLHF.

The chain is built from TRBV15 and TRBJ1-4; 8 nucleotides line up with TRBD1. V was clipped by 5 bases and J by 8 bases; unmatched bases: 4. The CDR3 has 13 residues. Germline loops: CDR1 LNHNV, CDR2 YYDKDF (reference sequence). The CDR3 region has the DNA TGTGCCACCAGCCGGGACAGGAAAGAAAAACTGTTTTTT. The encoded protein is CATSRDRKEKLFF. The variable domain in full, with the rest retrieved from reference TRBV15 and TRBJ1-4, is DAMVIQNPRYQVTQFGKPVTLSCSQTLNHNVMYWYQQKSSQAPKLLFHYYDKDFNNEADTPDNFQSRRPNTSFCFLDIRSPGLGDTAMYLCATSRDRKEKLFFGSGTQLSVL.

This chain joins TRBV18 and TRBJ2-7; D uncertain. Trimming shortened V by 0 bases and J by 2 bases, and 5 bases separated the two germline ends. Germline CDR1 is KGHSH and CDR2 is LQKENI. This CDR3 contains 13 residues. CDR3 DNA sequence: TGTGCCAGCTCACCACCCTTTACCTACGAGCAGTACTTC. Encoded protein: CASSPPFTYEQYF.

The DNA of the CDR3 is TGTGCCAGCAGCCTGGGACCGCCGAGCTCTGGAAACACCATATATTTT. Its protein is CASSLGPPSSGNTIYF. The chain has TRBV7-8 and TRBJ1-3, with D perhaps TRBD1 (5 bases). The CDR3 spans 16 residues. V gave up 5 bases and J gave up 0 bases, with 14 bases separating them. Germline CDR1 and CDR2: SGHVS and FQNEAQ.

In nucleotides, the CDR3 is TGTGCCAGCAGCATCGATCCGGGGGCCCGCGAGACCCAGTACTTC. Translation: CASSIDPGARETQYF. The chain is built from TRBV5-4 and TRBJ2-5; D tentatively fits TRBD1 or TRBD2 (6 bases each). V lost 4 bases and J 5 bases, leaving 18 bases between the germline ends. This CDR3 region has 15 residues. Germline V CDR1 and CDR2: SGHNT, YYREEE (reference sequence).

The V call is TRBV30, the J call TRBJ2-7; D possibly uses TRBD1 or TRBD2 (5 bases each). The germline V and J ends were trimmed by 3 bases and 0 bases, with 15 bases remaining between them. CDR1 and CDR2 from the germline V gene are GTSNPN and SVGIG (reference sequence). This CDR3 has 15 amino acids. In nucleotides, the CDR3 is TGTGCCTGGAGCCCGGGGCCAGGGCTCTCCTACGAGCAGTACTTC. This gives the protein CAWSPGPGLSYEQYF.

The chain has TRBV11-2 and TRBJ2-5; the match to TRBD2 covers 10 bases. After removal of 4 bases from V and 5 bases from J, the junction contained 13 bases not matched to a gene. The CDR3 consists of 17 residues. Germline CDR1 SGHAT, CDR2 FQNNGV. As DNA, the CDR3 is TGTGCCAGCAGCTCGGGCACGCCTAGCGGGGGCGGTGAGACCCAGTACTTC. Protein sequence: CASSSGTPSGGGETQYF.

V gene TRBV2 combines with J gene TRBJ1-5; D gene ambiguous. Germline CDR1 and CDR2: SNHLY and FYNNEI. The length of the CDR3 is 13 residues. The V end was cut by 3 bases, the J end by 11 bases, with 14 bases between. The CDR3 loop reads CASSEQVPGAQHF. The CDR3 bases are TGTGCCAGCAGTGAGCAGGTCCCTGGGGCCCAGCATTTT.

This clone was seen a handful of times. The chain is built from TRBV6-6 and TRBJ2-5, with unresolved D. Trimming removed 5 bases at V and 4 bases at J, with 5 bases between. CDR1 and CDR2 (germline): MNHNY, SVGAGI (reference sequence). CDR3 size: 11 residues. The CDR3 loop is CASSPGETQYF. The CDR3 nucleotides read TGTGCCAGCAGTCCCGGAGAGACCCAGTACTTC.